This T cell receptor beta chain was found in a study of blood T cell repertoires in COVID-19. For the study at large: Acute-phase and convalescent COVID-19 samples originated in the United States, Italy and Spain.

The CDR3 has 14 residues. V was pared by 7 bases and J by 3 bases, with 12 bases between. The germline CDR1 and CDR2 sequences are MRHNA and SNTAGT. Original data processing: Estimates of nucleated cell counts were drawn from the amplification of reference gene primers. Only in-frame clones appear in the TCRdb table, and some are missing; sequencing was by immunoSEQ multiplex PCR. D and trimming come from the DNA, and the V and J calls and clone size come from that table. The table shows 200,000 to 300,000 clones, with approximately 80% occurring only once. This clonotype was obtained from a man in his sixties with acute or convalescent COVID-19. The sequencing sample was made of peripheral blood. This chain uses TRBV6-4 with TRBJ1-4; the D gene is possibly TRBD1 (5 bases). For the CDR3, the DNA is TGTGCCAGCATTTGGGGGGGGGCTAATGAAAAACTGTTTTTT. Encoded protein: CASIWGGANEKLFF.